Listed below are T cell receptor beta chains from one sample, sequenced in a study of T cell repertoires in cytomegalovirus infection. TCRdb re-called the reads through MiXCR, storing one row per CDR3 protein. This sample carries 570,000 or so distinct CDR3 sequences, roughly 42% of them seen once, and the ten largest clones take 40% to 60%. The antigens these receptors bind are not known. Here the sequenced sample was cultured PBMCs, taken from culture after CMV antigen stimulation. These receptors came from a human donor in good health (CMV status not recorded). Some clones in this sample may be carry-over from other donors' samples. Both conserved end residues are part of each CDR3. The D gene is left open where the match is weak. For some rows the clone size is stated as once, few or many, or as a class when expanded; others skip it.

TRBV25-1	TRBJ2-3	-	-	TGTGCCAGCAGTCCGCCGGCTGAAGATACGCAGTATTTT	CASSPPAEDTQYF
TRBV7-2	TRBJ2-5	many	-	TGTGCCAGCAGCCCTGGACACCAAGAGACCCAGTACTTC	CASSPGHQETQYF
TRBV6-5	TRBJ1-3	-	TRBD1	TGTGCCAGCCGAGCAGGGGGAATTGTAAACACCATATATTTT	CASRAGGIVNTIYF
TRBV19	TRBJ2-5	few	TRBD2	TGTGCCAGTAGTATAGGTAGACTAGCGGGATCGAGGGTTGAGACCCAGTACTTC	CASSIGRLAGSRVETQYF
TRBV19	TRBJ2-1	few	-	TGTGCCAGTGCCAGGGTTTACAATGAGCAGTTCTTC	CASARVYNEQFF
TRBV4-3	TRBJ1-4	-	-	TGCGCCAGCAGCCAAGATATAGTTCAGGTCGGGGGCGGTATGGCTAATGAAAAACTGTTTTTT	CASSQDIVQVGGGMANEKLFF
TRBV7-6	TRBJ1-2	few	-	TGTGCCAGCAGCTTAGTAGTCGGTCACGGCTACACCTTC	CASSLVVGHGYTF
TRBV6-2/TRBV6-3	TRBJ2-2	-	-	TGTGCCAGCAGATGGGGTCCCGGGGAGCTGTTTTTT	CASRWGPGELFF
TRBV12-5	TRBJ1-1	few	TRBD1	TGTGCTAGTGGGTCAGGGGGCACTGAAGCTTTCTTT	CASGSGGTEAFF
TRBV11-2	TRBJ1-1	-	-	TGTGCCAGCAGCTCTCTACGGGGGGGATACACTGAAGCTTTCTTT	CASSSLRGGYTEAFF
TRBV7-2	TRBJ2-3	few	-	TGTGCCAGCAGCTTAGACGGACGAGCAGATACGCAGTATTTT	CASSLDGRADTQYF
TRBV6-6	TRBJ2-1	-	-	TGTGCCAGCACCCCGAGGGGAGGTTTTTACAATGAGCAGTTCTTC	CASTPRGGFYNEQFF
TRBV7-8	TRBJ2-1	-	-	TGTGCCAGCAGTCCCCAGACTGGAAGTTATGAGCAGTTCTTC	CASSPQTGSYEQFF
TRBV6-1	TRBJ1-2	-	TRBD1	TGTGCCAGCAGTATAACCCGGGAACAGGGGGTTTATGGCTACACCTTC	CASSITREQGVYGYTF
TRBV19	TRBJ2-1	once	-	TGTGCCAGTTCTCAGGCGGTCGGACCCCCCTACAATGAGCAGTTCTTC	CASSQAVGPPYNEQFF
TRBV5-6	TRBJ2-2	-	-	TGTGCCAGCAGCTTCTATGGAACCGGGGAGCTGTTTTTT	CASSFYGTGELFF
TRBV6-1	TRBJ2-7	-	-	TGTGCCAGCAATAAGGCAGGGGCGGACGAGCAGTACTTC	CASNKAGADEQYF
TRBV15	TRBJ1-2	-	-	TGTGCCACCAGCGCCCCGTGGCCGGGGGTGGATGGCTACACCTTC	CATSAPWPGVDGYTF
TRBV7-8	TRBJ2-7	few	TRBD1	TGTGCCAGCAGCTTAGGGGCCCGACAGGGTGGCTACGAGCAGTACTTC	CASSLGARQGGYEQYF
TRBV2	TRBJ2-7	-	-	TGTGCCAGCAGTGCTGGGGGCACGGGCGAGCAGTACTTC	CASSAGGTGEQYF
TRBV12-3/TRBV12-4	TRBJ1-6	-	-	TGTGCCAGCAGTTCCCAGCGCATCGGTTCACCCCTCCACTTT	CASSSQRIGSPLHF
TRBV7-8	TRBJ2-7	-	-	TGTGCCAGCAGCGCGGGTGGGGGGCTCGAGCAGTACTTC	CASSAGGGLEQYF
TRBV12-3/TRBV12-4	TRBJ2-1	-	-	TGTGCCAGCAGCCCCACTAGTGTGGTGCAGTTCTTC	CASSPTSVVQFF
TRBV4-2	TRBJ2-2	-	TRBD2	TGTGCCAGCAGCCGCCGACTAGCGGGGGCCGACTCCAGCACCGGGGAGCTGTTTTTT	CASSRRLAGADSSTGELFF
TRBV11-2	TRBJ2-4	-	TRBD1	TGTGCCAGCAGCTTAGTCGGGGGGACAGGGGGCAAAAACATTCAGTACTTC	CASSLVGGTGGKNIQYF
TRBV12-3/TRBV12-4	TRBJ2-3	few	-	TGTGCCAGCAGTCTTCCCCCAGGGGTTGGCGCAGATACGCAGTATTTT	CASSLPPGVGADTQYF
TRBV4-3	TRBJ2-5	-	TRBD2	TGCGCCAGCAGCCAAGGCACTAGCGGGAGAGAGACCCAGTACTTC	CASSQGTSGRETQYF
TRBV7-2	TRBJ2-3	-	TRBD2	TGTGCCAGCAGCGTCAGGGAGGGGCACCCAGATACGCAGTATTTT	CASSVREGHPDTQYF
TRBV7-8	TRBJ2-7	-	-	TGTGCCAGCAGCGGTAGCCGGGACCCAACGAAGGAGCAGTACTTC	CASSGSRDPTKEQYF
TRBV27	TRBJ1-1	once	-	TGTGCCAGCAGTCCCCTTTCGGGGGGCAAAGCTTTCTTT	CASSPLSGGKAFF
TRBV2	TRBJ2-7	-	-	TGTGCCAGCGGGGACACGAGCTCCTACGAGCAGTACTTC	CASGDTSSYEQYF
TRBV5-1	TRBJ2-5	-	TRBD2	TGCGCCAGCAGCTTGCTCGGGACTAGAGAAGAGACCCAGTACTTC	CASSLLGTREETQYF
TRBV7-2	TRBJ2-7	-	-	TGTGCCAGCAGCTTAGCAGGAGGTCGCGGGTCCGAGCAGTACTTC	CASSLAGGRGSEQYF
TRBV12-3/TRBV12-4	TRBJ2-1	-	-	TGTGCCAGCAGTTTAGGGGGGGAACCTTTGGATGAGCAGTTCTTC	CASSLGGEPLDEQFF
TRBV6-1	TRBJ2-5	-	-	TGTGCCAGCAGTAGCCCGCCCTTCGAGACCCAGTACTTC	CASSSPPFETQYF
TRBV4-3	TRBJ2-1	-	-	TGCGCCAGCAGCCAAGACGGCAGCTCCTACAATGAGCAGTTCTTC	CASSQDGSSYNEQFF
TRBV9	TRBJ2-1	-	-	TGTGCCAGCAGCCCCAACGACCCCACAGCACAACTTACCCGGCCTGAGCAGTTCTTC	CASSPNDPTAQLTRPEQFF
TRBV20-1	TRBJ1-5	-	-	TGCAGTGCTAGAGAACCGGGGGGCCGCAATCAGCCCCAGCATTTT	CSAREPGGRNQPQHF
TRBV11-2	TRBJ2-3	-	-	TGTGCCAGCGGCAGGTCCACAGATACGCAGTATTTT	CASGRSTDTQYF
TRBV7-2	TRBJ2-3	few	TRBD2	TGTGCCAGCAGCTTCAGTAGCGGGAGGGGAGATACGCAGTATTTT	CASSFSSGRGDTQYF
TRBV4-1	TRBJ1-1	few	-	TGCGCCAGCAGACAGGAGGGACCTGAGAACACTGAAGCTTTCTTT	CASRQEGPENTEAFF
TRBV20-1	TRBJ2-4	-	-	TGCAGTGCTGGGTCCAGGGTTGAAGCCAAAAACATTCAGTACTTC	CSAGSRVEAKNIQYF
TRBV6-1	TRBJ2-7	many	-	TGTGCCAGCAGTGAAGAGCCCAGGGGCTACGAGCAGTACTTC	CASSEEPRGYEQYF
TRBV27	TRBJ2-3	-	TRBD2	TGTGCCAGCAGTTTAGCTATAGCGGGAGGTCTACCCTGGCCGCAGTATTTT	CASSLAIAGGLPWPQYF
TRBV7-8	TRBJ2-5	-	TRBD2	TGTGCCAGCAGCCCCCGACTAGCCCTACAAGAGACCCAGTACTTC	CASSPRLALQETQYF
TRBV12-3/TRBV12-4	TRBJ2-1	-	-	TGTGCCAGCAGTCCTTCCCTGGGTCCGCTGTTCTTC	CASSPSLGPLFF
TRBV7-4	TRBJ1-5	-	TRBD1	TGTGCCAGCAGCTTTTCCGGGACAGGGGGAAGTCAGCCCCAGCATTTT	CASSFSGTGGSQPQHF
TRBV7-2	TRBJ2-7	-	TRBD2	TGTGCCAGCAGCGCGGGGGGGAGCTCCTACGAGCAGTACTTC	CASSAGGSSYEQYF
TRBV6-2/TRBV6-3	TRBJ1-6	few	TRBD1	TGTGCCAGCAAGGTGGCGGGACAGTTGGATTCACCCCTCCACTTT	CASKVAGQLDSPLHF
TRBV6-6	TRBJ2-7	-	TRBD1	TGTGCCAGCCGAGGACAGGATGCCTACGAGCAGTACTTC	CASRGQDAYEQYF
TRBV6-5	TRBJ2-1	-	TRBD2	TGTGCCAGCAGTTCCAGGACTAGCGGGAGTGGACCCTACAATGAGCAGTTCTTC	CASSSRTSGSGPYNEQFF